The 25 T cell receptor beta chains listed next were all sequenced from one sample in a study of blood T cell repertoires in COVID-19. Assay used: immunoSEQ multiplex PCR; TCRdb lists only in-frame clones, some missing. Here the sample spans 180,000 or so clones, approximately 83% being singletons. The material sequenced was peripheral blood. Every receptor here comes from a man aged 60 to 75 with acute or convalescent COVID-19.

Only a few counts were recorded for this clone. Written as DNA, the CDR3 is TGTGCCAGCAGCCTTCGGACAGGGGGAGAGACCCAGTACTTC. It specifies CASSLRTGGETQYF. The V and J genes are TRBV3-1 (or the pseudogene TRBV3-2) and TRBJ2-5, with 10 bases identical to TRBD1. CDR3 length: 14 amino acids. Germline-derived CDR1 and CDR2 are LGHDT and YNNKEL (reference sequence). The ends lost 4 bases at V and 4 bases at J; junction bases unmatched: 3.

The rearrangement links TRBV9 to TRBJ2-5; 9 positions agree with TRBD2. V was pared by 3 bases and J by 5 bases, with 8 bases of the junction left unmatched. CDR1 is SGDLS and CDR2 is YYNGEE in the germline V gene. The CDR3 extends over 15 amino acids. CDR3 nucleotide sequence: TGTGCCAGCAGCGCCTCCGGGACTAGCAGGGAGACCCAGTACTTC. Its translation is CASSASGTSRETQYF.

The CDR3 reads CSASSSSRGNEKLFF. The CDR3 DNA reads as TGCAGTGCTAGTAGTAGTTCCCGGGGTAATGAAAAACTGTTTTTT. The chain joins TRBV20-1 to TRBJ1-4; no clear D gene. The germline CDR1 and CDR2 sequences are DFQATT and SNEGSKA (reference sequence). The CDR3 has 15 amino acids. Between the trimmed V and J ends, which lost 3 bases and 4 bases, there was a span of 15 bases.

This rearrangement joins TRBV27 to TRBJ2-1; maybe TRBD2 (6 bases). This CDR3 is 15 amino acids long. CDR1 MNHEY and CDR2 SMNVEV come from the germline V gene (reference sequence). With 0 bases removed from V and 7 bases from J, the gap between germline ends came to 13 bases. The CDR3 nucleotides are TGTGCCAGCAGTTTATCTGGGACTGTTTTGAATGAGCAGTTCTTC. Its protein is CASSLSGTVLNEQFF.

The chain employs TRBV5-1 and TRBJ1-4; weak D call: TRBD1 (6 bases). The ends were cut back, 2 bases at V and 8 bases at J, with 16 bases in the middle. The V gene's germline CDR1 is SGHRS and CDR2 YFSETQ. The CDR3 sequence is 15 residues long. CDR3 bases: TGCGCCAGCAGCTTCCCTGAAGGGGGTGGAGAAAAACTGTTTTTT. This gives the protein CASSFPEGGGEKLFF.

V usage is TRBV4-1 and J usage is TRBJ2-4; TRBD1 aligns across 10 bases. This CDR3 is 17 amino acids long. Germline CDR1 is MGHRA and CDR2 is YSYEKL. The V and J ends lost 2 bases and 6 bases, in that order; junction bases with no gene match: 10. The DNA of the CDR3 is TGCGCCAGCAGCCAAAACCAAAGGGGACAGGGGAGAAACATTCAGTACTTC. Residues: CASSQNQRGQGRNIQYF.

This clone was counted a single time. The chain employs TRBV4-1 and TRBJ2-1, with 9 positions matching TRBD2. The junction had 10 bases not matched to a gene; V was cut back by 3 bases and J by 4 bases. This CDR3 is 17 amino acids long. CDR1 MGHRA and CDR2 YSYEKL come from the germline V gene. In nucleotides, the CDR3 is TGCGCCAGCAGCCAGCAGAAATTAGCGGGAGTATACAATGAGCAGTTCTTC. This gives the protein CASSQQKLAGVYNEQFF.

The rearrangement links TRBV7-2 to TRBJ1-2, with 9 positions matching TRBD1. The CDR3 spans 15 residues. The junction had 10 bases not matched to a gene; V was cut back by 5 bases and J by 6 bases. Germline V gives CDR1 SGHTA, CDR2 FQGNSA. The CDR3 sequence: CASSVEKQGAHGYTF. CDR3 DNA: TGTGCCAGCAGCGTAGAAAAACAGGGGGCTCATGGCTACACCTTC.

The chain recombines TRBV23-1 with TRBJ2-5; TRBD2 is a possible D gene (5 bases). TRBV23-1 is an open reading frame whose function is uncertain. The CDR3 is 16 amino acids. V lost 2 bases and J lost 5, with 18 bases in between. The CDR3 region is CASSQGKPGRGETQYF. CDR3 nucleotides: TGCGCCAGCAGTCAAGGTAAGCCGGGCCGAGGGGAGACCCAGTACTTC.

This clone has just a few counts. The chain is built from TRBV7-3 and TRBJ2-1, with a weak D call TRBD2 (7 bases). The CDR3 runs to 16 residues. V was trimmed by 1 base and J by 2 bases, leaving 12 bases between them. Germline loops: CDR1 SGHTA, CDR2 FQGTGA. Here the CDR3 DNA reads TGTGCCAGCAGCTTAATGGGGGGGCAAACCTACAATGAGCAGTTCTTC. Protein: CASSLMGGQTYNEQFF.

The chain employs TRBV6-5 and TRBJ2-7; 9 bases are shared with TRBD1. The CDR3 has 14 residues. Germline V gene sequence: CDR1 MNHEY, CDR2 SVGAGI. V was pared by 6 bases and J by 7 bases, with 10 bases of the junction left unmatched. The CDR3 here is CASRRQGEVWEQYF. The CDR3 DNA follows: TGTGCCAGCAGAAGACAGGGGGAAGTTTGGGAGCAGTACTTC.

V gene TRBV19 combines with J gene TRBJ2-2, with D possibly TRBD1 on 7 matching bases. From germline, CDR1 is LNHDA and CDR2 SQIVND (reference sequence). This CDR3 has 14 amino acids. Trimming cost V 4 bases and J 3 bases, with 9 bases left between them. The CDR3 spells CASSSGTDTGELFF. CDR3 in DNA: TGTGCCAGTAGTAGCGGGACAGACACCGGGGAGCTGTTTTTT. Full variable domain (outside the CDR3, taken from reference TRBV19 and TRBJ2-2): DGGITQSPKYLFRKEGQNVTLSCEQNLNHDAMYWYRQDPGQGLRLIYYSQIVNDFQKGDIAEGYSVSREKKESFPLTVTSAQKNPTAFYLCASSSGTDTGELFFGEGSRLTVL.

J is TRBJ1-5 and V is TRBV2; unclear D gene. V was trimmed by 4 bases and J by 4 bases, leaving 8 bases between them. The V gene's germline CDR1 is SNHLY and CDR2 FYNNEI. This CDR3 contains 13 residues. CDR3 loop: CASSGEGNQPQHF. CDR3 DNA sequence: TGTGCCAGCAGTGGAGAGGGAAATCAGCCCCAGCATTTT.

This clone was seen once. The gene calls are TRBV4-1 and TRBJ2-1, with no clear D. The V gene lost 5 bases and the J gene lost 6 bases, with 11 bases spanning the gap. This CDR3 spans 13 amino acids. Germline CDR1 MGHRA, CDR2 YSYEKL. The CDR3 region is CASSFQTSNEQFF. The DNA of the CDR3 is TGCGCCAGCAGCTTTCAAACTTCCAATGAGCAGTTCTTC.

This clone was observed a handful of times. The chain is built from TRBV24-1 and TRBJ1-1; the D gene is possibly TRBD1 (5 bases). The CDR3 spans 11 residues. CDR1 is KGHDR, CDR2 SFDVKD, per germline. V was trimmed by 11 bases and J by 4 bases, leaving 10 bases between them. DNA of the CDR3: TGTGCCATTCGGGGGGTCACTGAAGCTTTCTTT. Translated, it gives CAIRGVTEAFF.

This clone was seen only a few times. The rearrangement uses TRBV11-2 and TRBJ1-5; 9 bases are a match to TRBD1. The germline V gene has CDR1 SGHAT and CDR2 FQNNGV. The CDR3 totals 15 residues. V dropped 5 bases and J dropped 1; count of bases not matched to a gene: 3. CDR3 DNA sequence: TGTGCCAGCAGCCAGGACAGGGGAAGCAATCAGCCCCAGCATTTT. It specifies CASSQDRGSNQPQHF.

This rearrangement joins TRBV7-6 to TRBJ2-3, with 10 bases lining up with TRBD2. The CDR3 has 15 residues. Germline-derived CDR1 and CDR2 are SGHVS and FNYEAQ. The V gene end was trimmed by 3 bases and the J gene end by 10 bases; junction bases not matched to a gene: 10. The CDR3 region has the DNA TGTGCCAGCAGCTTCACTAGCGGGGACCAGGGCTCGCAGTATTTT. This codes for CASSFTSGDQGSQYF.

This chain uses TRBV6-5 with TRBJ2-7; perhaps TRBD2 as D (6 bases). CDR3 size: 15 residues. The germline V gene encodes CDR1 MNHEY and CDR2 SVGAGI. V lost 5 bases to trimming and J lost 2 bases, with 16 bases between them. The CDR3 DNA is TGTGCCAGCAGTACCCGGGGGACGGTGACCTACGAGCAGTACTTC. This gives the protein CASSTRGTVTYEQYF.

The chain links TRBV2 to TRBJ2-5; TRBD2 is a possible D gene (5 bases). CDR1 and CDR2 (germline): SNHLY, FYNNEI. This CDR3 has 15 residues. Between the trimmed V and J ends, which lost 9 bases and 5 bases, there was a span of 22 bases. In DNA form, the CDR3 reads TGTGCCAGTGGATCCCCCTCGGAGGCTAAGGAGACCCAGTACTTC. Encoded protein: CASGSPSEAKETQYF.

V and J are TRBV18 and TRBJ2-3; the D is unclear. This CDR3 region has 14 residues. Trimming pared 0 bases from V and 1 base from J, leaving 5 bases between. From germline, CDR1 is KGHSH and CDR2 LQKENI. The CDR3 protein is CASSPPSGTDTQYF. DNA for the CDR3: TGTGCCAGCTCACCACCGTCGGGCACAGATACGCAGTATTTT.

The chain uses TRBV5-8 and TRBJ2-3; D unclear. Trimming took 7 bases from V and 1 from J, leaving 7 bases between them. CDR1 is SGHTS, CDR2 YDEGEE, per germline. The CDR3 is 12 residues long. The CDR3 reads CASGLGTDTQYF. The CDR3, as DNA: TGTGCCAGCGGCCTTGGCACAGATACGCAGTATTTT. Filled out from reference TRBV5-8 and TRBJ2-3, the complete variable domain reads EAGVTQSPTHLIKTRGQQATLRCSPISGHTSVYWYQQALGLGLQFLLWYDEGEERNRGNFPPRFSGRQFPNYSSELNVNALELEDSALYLCASGLGTDTQYFGPGTRLTVL.

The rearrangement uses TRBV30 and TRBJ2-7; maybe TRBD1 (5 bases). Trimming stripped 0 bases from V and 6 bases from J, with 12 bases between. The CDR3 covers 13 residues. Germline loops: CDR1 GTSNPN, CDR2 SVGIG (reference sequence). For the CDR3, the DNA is TGTGCCTGGAGTGTTGGTCAGGGCGTCGAGCAGTACTTC. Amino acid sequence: CAWSVGQGVEQYF. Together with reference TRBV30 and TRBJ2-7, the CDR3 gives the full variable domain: SQTIHQWPATLVQPVGSPLSLECTVEGTSNPNLYWYRQAAGRGLQLLFYSVGIGQISSEVPQNLSASRPQDRQFILSSKKLLLSDSGFYLCAWSVGQGVEQYFGPGTRLTVT.

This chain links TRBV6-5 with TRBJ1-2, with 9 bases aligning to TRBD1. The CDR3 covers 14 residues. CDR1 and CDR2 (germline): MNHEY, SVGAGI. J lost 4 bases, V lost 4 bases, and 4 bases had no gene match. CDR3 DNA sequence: TGTGCCAGCAGTTCGCCGGGACAGGGCTATGGCTACACCTTC. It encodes CASSSPGQGYGYTF.

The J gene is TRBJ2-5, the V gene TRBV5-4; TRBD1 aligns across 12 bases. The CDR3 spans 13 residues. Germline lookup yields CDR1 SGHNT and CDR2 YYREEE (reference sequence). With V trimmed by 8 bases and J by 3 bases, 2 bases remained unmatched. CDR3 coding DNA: TGTGCCAGGGGACAGGGGGCGAAAGAGACCCAGTACTTC. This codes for CARGQGAKETQYF.

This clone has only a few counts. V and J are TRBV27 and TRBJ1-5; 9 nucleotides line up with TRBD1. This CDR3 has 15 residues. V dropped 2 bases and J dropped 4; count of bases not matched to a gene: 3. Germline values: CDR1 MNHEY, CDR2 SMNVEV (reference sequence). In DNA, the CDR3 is TGTGCCAGCAGTTTACGCGGACAGGGGAATCAGCCCCAGCATTTT. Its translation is CASSLRGQGNQPQHF.